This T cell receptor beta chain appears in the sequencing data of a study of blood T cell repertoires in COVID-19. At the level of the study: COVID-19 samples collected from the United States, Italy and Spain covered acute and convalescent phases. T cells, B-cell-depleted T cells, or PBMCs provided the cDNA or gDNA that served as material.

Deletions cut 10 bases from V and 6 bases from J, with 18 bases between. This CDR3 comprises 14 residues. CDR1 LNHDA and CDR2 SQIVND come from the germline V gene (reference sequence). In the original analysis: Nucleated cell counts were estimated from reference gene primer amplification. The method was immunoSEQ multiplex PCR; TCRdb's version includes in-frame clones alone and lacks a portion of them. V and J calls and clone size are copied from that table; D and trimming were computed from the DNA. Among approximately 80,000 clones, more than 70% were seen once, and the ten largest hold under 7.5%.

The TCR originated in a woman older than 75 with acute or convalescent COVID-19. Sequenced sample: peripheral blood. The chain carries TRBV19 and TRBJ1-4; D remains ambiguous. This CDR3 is CATSKRGFDEKLFF. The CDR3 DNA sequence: TGTGCCACCTCGAAACGGGGTTTCGATGAAAAACTGTTTTTT.